The 8 T cell receptor beta chains presented below share a single source sample, sequenced in a study of cytomegalovirus exposure and HLA in healthy donors. Use of 60 Vbeta and 13 Jbeta primers characterized the PCR. Clones were read by immunoSEQ multiplex PCR, and TCRdb kept only the in-frame ones, dropping some. The sample has about 160,000 clones, and its top ten clones hold under 2%. The specimen was PBMCs. The receptors come from a woman in her fifties or sixties in good health and CMV-seronegative.

V and J are TRBV19 and TRBJ2-5; 9 positions agree with TRBD1. CDR3 size: 16 residues. Germline V gives CDR1 LNHDA, CDR2 SQIVND (reference sequence). Trimming at V came to 6 bases and at J to 2 bases, leaving 10 bases not matched to a gene. The CDR3, as DNA: TGTGCCAGTAGGAATAGGGGACAGGGTTTTCAAGAGACCCAGTACTTC. This codes for CASRNRGQGFQETQYF.

This chain links TRBV5-3 with TRBJ1-1; the D gene is possibly TRBD1 (5 bases). TRBV5-3 is an open reading frame, and its role is uncertain. The CDR3 is made up of 13 amino acids. The V end was cut by 4 bases, the J end by 2 bases, with 9 bases between. The CDR3 here is CARSGQHNTEAFF. The CDR3 DNA sequence: TGTGCCAGAAGCGGACAACATAACACTGAAGCTTTCTTT.

The chain uses TRBV27 and TRBJ1-2; D gene ambiguous. Germline V gene lookup returns CDR1 MNHEY and CDR2 SMNVEV (reference sequence). This CDR3 has 12 residues. Trimming pared 5 bases from V and 4 bases from J, leaving 8 bases between. CDR3: CASSPGGYGYTF. The DNA for the CDR3 is TGTGCCAGCAGTCCTGGCGGCTATGGCTACACCTTC.

The chain has TRBV11-3 and TRBJ1-2; weak D call: TRBD1 (5 bases). V was trimmed by 2 bases and J by 6 bases, leaving 7 bases between them. The CDR3 runs to 12 residues. Per the germline V gene, CDR1 is SGHNT and CDR2 is YENEEA. CDR3 in amino acids: CASSLSGDGYTF. The CDR3, as DNA: TGTGCCAGCAGCTTATCGGGGGATGGCTACACCTTC.

The CDR3: CASSSRTGKSNEQYF. The CDR3 region has the DNA TGTGCCAGCAGCTCACGGACAGGGAAAAGCAACGAGCAGTACTTC. The chain carries TRBV7-9 and TRBJ2-7, with 8 bases matching TRBD1. The CDR3 loop spans 15 amino acids. After removal of 4 bases from V and 5 bases from J, the junction contained 10 bases not matched to a gene. From germline, CDR1 is SEHNR and CDR2 FQNEAQ (reference sequence).

The rearrangement links TRBV11-3 to TRBJ2-1; 11 bases line up with TRBD2. There are 16 residues in the CDR3. V trimming: 4 bases; J trimming: 4 bases; junction bases outside the gene matches: 6. From germline, CDR1 is SGHNT and CDR2 YENEEA. Written as DNA, the CDR3 is TGTGCCAGCAGCTCCGGGACTAGCGGACCTTACAATGAGCAGTTCTTC. This encodes CASSSGTSGPYNEQFF.

The genes are TRBV6-5 and TRBJ2-1, with 10 bases matching TRBD1. CDR3 length: 15 amino acids. Germline V gene lookup returns CDR1 MNHEY and CDR2 SVGAGI. J lost 5 bases, V lost 5 bases, and 6 bases had no gene match. DNA of the CDR3: TGTGCCAGCAGTCGGAGGGACAGGGGTAACAATGAGCAGTTCTTC. Its translation: CASSRRDRGNNEQFF.

V usage is TRBV10-2 and J usage is TRBJ1-5; 7 nucleotides match TRBD1. V lost 4 bases, J lost 1 base, and 4 bases stayed unmatched. The germline gives CDR1 WSHSY, CDR2 SAAADI. The CDR3 is made up of 15 amino acids. The chain's CDR3 is CASSGQGRSNQPQHF. The CDR3 coding sequence is TGCGCCAGCAGTGGACAGGGTAGGAGCAATCAGCCCCAGCATTTT.